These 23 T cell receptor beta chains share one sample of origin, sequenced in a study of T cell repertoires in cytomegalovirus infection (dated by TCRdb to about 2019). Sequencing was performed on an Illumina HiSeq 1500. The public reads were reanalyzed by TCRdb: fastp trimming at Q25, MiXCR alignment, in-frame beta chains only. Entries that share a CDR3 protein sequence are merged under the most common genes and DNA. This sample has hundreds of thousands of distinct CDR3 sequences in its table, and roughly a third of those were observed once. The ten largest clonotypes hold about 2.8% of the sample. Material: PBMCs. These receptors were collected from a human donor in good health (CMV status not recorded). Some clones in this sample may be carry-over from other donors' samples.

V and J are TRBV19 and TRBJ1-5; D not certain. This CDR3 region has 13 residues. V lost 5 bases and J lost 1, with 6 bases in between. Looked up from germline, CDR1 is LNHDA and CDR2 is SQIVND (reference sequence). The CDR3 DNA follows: TGTGCCAGTAGTCCTTGGAGCAATCAGCCCCAGCATTTT. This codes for CASSPWSNQPQHF.

The CDR3 DNA is TGTGCCAGCAGCTTTGTGGGAGGGGGAGGGAACACTGAAGCTTTCTTT. It encodes CASSFVGGGGNTEAFF. This chain links TRBV7-2 with TRBJ1-1; TRBD1 might be the D (6 bases). The length of the CDR3 is 16 residues. Deletions cut 3 bases from V and 1 base from J, with 15 bases between. CDR1 SGHTA and CDR2 FQGNSA come from the germline V gene.

CDR3 loop: CASSSWTELNTEAFF. For the CDR3, the DNA is TGTGCCAGTAGCTCTTGGACAGAGTTGAACACTGAAGCTTTCTTT. The rearrangement joins TRBV19 to TRBJ1-1, with D perhaps TRBD1 (6 bases). The length of the CDR3 is 15 residues. CDR1 LNHDA and CDR2 SQIVND come from the germline V gene (reference sequence). Trimming left V 6 bases short and J 0 bases short, with 14 bases between.

CDR3 in DNA: TGTGCCAGCAGCTTTTCGCTCACTGAAGCTTTCTTT. Translated: CASSFSLTEAFF. The chain couples TRBV7-3 to TRBJ1-1; no definite D call. V was pared by 3 bases and J by 4 bases, with 6 bases between. The germline gives CDR1 SGHTA, CDR2 FQGTGA. This CDR3 contains 12 residues.

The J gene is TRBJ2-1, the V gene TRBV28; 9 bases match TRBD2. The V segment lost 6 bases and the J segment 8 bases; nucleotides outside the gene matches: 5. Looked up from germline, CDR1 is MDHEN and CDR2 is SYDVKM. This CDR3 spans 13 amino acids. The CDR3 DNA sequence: TGTGCCAGCAGGGGCGGGGGGGACGATGAGCAGTTCTTC. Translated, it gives CASRGGGDDEQFF.

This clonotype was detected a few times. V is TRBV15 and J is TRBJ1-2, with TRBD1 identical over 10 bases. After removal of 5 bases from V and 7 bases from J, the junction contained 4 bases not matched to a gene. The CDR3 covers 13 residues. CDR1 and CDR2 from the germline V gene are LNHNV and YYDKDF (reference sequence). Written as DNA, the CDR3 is TGTGCCACCAGCGTTGACAGGGGGCTTGGCTACACCTTC. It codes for CATSVDRGLGYTF.

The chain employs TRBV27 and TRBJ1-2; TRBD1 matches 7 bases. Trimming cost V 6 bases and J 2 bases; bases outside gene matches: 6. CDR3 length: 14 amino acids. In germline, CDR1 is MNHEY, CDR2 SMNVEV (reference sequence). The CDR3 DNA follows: TGTGCCAGCAGGAGGGGGACAGCAAACTATGGCTACACCTTC. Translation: CASRRGTANYGYTF.

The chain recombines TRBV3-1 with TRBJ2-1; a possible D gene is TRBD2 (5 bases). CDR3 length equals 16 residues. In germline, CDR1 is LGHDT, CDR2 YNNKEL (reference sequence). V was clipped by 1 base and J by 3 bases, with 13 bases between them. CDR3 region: CASSQVPDRGYNEQFF. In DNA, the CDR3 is TGTGCCAGCAGCCAAGTCCCCGATCGGGGCTACAATGAGCAGTTCTTC.

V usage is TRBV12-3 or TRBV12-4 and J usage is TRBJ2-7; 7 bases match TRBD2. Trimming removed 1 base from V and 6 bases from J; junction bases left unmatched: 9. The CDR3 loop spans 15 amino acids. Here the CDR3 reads CASSLGGGEVPEQYF. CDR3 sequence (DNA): TGTGCCAGCAGTTTAGGTGGGGGGGAGGTTCCCGAGCAGTACTTC.

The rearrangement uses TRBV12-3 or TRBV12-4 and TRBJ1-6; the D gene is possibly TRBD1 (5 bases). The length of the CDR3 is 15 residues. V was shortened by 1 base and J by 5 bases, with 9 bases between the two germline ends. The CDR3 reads CASSLGGGNNSPLHF. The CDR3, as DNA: TGTGCCAGCAGTTTAGGGGGGGGGAATAATTCACCCCTCCACTTT.

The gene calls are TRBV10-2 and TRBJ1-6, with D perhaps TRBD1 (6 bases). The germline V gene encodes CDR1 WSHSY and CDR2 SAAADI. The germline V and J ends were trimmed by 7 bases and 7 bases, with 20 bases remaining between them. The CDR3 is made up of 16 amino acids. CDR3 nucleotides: TGCGCCAGCACCCGCTCTCGGGACATATTAAATTCACCCCTCCACTTT. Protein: CASTRSRDILNSPLHF.

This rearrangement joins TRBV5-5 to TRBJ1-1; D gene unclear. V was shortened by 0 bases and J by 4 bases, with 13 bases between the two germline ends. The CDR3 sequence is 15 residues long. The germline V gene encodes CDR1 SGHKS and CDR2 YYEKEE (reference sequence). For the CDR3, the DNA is TGTGCCAGCAGCTTGGGACTAGTTTCGGGCACTGAAGCTTTCTTT. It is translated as CASSLGLVSGTEAFF.

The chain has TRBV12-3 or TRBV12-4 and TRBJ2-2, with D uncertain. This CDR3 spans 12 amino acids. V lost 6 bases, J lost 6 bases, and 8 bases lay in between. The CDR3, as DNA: TGTGCCAGCAGCCCCTTGCCCGGGGAGCTGTTTTTT. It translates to CASSPLPGELFF.

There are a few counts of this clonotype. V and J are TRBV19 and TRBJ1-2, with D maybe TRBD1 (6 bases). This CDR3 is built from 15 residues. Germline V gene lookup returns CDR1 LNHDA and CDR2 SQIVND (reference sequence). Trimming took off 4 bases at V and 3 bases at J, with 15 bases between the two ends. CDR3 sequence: CASSRSRRGDYGYTF. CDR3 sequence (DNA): TGTGCCAGTAGTAGGTCCCGCAGGGGCGACTATGGCTACACCTTC.

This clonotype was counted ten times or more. This chain's CDR3 is CAINRGANQPQHF. The CDR3 DNA reads TGTGCCATCAACAGGGGAGCCAATCAGCCCCAGCATTTT. The chain uses TRBV10-3 and TRBJ1-5, with 7 bases aligning to TRBD1. The ends lost 7 bases at V and 3 bases at J; junction bases unmatched: 3. The CDR3 is 13 residues long. From germline, CDR1 is ENHRY and CDR2 SYGVKD.

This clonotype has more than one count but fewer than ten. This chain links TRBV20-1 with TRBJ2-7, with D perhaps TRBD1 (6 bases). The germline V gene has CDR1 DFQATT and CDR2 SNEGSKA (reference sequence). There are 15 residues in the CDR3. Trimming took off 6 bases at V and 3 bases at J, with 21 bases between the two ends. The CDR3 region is CSATVGPGDGYEQYF. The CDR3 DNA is TGCAGTGCCACGGTGGGGCCAGGGGACGGCTACGAGCAGTACTTC.

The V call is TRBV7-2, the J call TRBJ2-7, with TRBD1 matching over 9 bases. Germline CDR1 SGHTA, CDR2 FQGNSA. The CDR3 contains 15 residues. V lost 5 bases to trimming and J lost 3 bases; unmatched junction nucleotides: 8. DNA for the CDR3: TGTGCCAGCAGCCAACAGACAGGGGGTATCTACGAGCAGTACTTC. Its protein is CASSQQTGGIYEQYF.

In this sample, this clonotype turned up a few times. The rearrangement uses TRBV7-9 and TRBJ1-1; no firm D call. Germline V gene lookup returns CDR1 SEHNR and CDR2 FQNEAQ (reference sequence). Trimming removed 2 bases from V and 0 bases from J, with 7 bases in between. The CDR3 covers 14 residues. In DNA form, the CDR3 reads TGTGCCAGCAGCTTACCAGAAATGAACACTGAAGCTTTCTTT. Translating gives CASSLPEMNTEAFF. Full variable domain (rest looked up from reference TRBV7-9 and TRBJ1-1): DTGVSQNPRHKITKRGQNVTFRCDPISEHNRLYWYRQTLGQGPEFLTYFQNEAQLEKSRLLSDRFSAERPKGSFSTLEIQRTEQGDSAMYLCASSLPEMNTEAFFGQGTRLTVV.

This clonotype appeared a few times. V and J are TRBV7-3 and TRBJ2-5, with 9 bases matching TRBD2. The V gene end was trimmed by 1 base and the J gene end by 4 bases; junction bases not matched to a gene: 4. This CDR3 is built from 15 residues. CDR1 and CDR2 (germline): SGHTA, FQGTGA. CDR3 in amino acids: CASSLSGGAVETQYF. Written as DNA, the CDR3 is TGTGCCAGCAGCTTAAGCGGGGGGGCTGTAGAGACCCAGTACTTC.

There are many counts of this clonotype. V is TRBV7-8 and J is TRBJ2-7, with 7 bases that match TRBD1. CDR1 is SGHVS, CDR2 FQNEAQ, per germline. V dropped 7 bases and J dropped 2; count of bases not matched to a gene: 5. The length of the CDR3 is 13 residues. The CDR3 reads CASNSGGPYEQYF. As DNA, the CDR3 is TGTGCCAGCAACTCAGGGGGACCCTACGAGCAGTACTTC.

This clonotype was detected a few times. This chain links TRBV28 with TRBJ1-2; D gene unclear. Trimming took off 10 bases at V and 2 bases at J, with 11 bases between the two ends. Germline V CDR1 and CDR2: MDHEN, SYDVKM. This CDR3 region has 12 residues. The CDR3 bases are TGTGCCACTACTTCGGTGAACTATGGCTACACCTTC. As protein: CATTSVNYGYTF.

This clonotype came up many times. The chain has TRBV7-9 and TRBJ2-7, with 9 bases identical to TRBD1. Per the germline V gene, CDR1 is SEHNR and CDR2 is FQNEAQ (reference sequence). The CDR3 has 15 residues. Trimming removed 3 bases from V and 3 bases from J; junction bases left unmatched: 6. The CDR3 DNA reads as TGTGCCAGCAGCTTTCCCCCGGGACAGGGCTACGAGCAGTACTTC. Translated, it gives CASSFPPGQGYEQYF.

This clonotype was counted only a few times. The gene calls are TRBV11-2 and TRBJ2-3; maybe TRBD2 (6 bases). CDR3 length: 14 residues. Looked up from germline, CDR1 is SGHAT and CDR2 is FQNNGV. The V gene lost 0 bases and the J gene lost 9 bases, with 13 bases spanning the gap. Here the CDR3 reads CASSLDPGVVTQYF. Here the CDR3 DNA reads TGTGCCAGCAGCTTAGATCCGGGGGTGGTAACGCAGTATTTT. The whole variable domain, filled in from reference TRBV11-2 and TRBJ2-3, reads EAGVAQSPRYKIIEKRQSVAFWCNPISGHATLYWYQQILGQGPKLLIQFQNNGVVDDSQLPKDRFSAERLKGVDSTLKIQPAKLEDSAVYLCASSLDPGVVTQYFGPGTRLTVL.